What follows are 8 T cell receptor beta chains derived from one specimen sequenced in a study of graft-versus-host responses after intestinal transplantation. Their target antigens are unknown. TCRdb's copy holds only in-frame clones and misses some; the assay was immunoSEQ multiplex PCR. The sample has about 71,000 clones; roughly 88% are singletons. The sample consisted of unstimulated CD8+ T cells sorted from spleen or lymph node cells, taken before intestinal transplant. Every receptor here comes from a human donor who received an intestinal transplant.

The rearrangement links TRBV12-5 to TRBJ2-1, with D possibly TRBD2 on 6 matching bases. Trimming cost V 7 bases and J 10 bases, with 11 bases left between them. The length of the CDR3 is 11 residues. Per germline, CDR1 LGHNT and CDR2 FRNRAP. The CDR3: CASAWGEEQFF. CDR3 nucleotide sequence: TGTGCTAGTGCCTGGGGGGAGGAGCAGTTCTTC.

The CDR3 sequence is CASSEKGARITDTQYF. The CDR3 nucleotides are TGTGCCAGCAGCGAGAAAGGGGCACGGATCACAGATACGCAGTATTTT. This chain links TRBV7-2 with TRBJ2-3; TRBD1 might be the D (5 bases). Germline values: CDR1 SGHTA, CDR2 FQGNSA. This CDR3 spans 16 amino acids. The germline V and J ends were trimmed by 5 bases and 2 bases, with 17 bases remaining between them.

This clone turned up a few times. The V and J genes are TRBV19 and TRBJ2-7; a possible D gene is TRBD2 (5 bases). The CDR3 is made up of 14 amino acids. Germline V CDR1 and CDR2: LNHDA, SQIVND (reference sequence). The V gene lost 1 base and the J gene lost 0 bases, with 7 bases spanning the gap. CDR3 bases: TGTGCCAGTAGTATAGCTCGGGGCTCCTACGAGCAGTACTTC. As protein: CASSIARGSYEQYF. Combining the CDR3 with reference TRBV19 and TRBJ2-7 gives the whole variable domain DGGITQSPKYLFRKEGQNVTLSCEQNLNHDAMYWYRQDPGQGLRLIYYSQIVNDFQKGDIAEGYSVSREKKESFPLTVTSAQKNPTAFYLCASSIARGSYEQYFGPGTRLTVT.

This chain uses TRBV6-5 with TRBJ2-7; 9 nucleotides match TRBD1. The CDR3 runs 14 residues. Germline V CDR1 and CDR2: MNHEY, SVGAGI. Trimming removed 2 bases from V and 2 bases from J; junction bases left unmatched: 1. The DNA for the CDR3 is TGTGCCAGCAGTTACCGGGACAGGGCCTACGAGCAGTACTTC. Amino acids: CASSYRDRAYEQYF.

The chain links TRBV19 to TRBJ2-3, with a tentative D call TRBD1 (5 bases). This CDR3 has 12 residues. Between the trimmed V and J ends, which lost 2 bases and 5 bases, there was a span of 5 bases. Germline V CDR1 and CDR2: LNHDA, SQIVND (reference sequence). The CDR3 is CASSIQGDTQYF. For the CDR3, the DNA is TGTGCCAGTAGTATACAGGGAGATACGCAGTATTTT.

The V call is TRBV25-1, the J call TRBJ2-7, with D tentatively TRBD2 (6 bases). There are 12 residues in the CDR3. Germline V gene data show CDR1 as MGHDK and CDR2 as SYGVNS. V lost 7 bases, J lost 5 bases, and 12 bases lay in between. The CDR3 sequence is CASIGGGDEQYF. The CDR3 region has the DNA TGTGCCAGCATCGGTGGCGGGGACGAGCAGTACTTC.

This chain joins TRBV27 and TRBJ1-1; D possibly corresponds to TRBD1 (6 bases). Germline V gene sequence: CDR1 MNHEY, CDR2 SMNVEV (reference sequence). This CDR3 is 16 amino acids long. The ends were cut back, 3 bases at V and 2 bases at J, with 16 bases in the middle. The CDR3 sequence: CASSLVGGGGNTEAFF. CDR3 coding DNA: TGTGCCAGCAGTTTGGTTGGTGGGGGCGGCAACACTGAAGCTTTCTTT.

CDR3 nucleotide sequence: TGTGCCAGCAGTTACCTCCCGGGAAAGGTCCGGTTGGTGCAGTACTTC. It yields the protein CASSYLPGKVRLVQYF. V is TRBV6-6 and J is TRBJ2-7; D possibly corresponds to TRBD2 (5 bases). CDR3 length equals 16 residues. Per the germline V gene, CDR1 is MNHNY and CDR2 is SVGAGI (reference sequence). The ends were cut back, 2 bases at V and 9 bases at J, with 23 bases in the middle.